These T cell receptor beta chains were read from a single sample in a study of post-analysis software for immune sequencing data. TCRdb re-analysed the PCR reads in MiXCR, keeping a single row per CDR3 protein. The table has 750,000 to 900,000 distinct CDR3 sequences, around 45% seen once; the top ten hold roughly 5.2%. Sequencing was done on a sample of blood. These receptor sequences come from a girl aged 5 to 17 with multiple sclerosis. CDR3s include the opening cysteine and the closing phenylalanine or tryptophan. D genes are given only for firm matches. The size entry is marked missing in some rows and otherwise reads once, few, many or a size class.

d_call j_call clone_size v_call cdr3_aa cdr3_nt
- TRBJ2-7 many TRBV9 CASSVGSSYEQYF TGTGCCAGCAGCGTCGGGTCCTCCTACGAGCAGTACTTC
- TRBJ1-6 - TRBV20-1 CSAQRGFDADSPLHF TGCAGTGCTCAACGGGGATTCGACGCCGATTCACCCCTCCACTTT
- TRBJ2-1 - TRBV29-1 CSVMDSFYNEQFF TGCAGCGTAATGGATTCGTTCTACAATGAGCAGTTCTTC
- TRBJ2-7 - TRBV20-1 CSASRRGRPLEQYF TGCAGTGCTAGTCGCCGGGGAAGGCCCCTCGAGCAGTACTTC
TRBD1 TRBJ2-1 - TRBV6-1 CASLDRVSYNEQFF TGTGCCAGTTTGGACAGGGTCTCCTACAATGAGCAGTTCTTC
- TRBJ2-5 few TRBV10-3 CAISEWVQETQYF TGTGCCATCAGTGAGTGGGTCCAAGAGACCCAGTACTTC
TRBD2 TRBJ2-1 - TRBV29-1 CSAGLRNEQFF TGCAGCGCGGGACTACGCAATGAGCAGTTCTTC
- TRBJ2-1 few TRBV24-1 CATSGRGRRYNEQFF TGTGCCACCAGTGGGAGGGGGAGGAGGTACAATGAGCAGTTCTTC
- TRBJ2-5 - TRBV20-1 CSARDRLRHNEQYF TGCAGTGCTAGAGATCGCCTCCGTCACAATGAGCAGTACTTC
- TRBJ2-7 - TRBV29-1 CSFRTGTYEQYF TGCAGCTTCAGGACGGGGACCTACGAGCAGTACTTC
- TRBJ1-5 - TRBV7-2 CASSYRPGKDQPQHF TGTGCCAGCAGCTACCGTCCAGGGAAAGATCAGCCCCAGCATTTT
- TRBJ2-7 - TRBV20-1 CSGAGSVYEQYF TGCAGTGGGGCGGGATCGGTCTACGAGCAGTACTTC
TRBD2 TRBJ2-7 once TRBV4-1 CASSQAGLAGVYEQYF TGCGCCAGCAGCCAAGCGGGACTAGCGGGAGTTTACGAGCAGTACTTC
- TRBJ2-7 few TRBV20-1 CSARGQKDYYEQYF TGCAGTGCTAGAGGACAGAAGGATTACTACGAGCAGTACTTC
- TRBJ2-1 - TRBV7-2 CASSLIWNEQFF TGTGCCAGCAGCCTCATATGGAATGAGCAGTTCTTC
TRBD1 TRBJ1-1 few TRBV6-5 CASSFTGVWGTEAFF TGTGCCAGCAGTTTCACAGGGGTTTGGGGCACTGAAGCTTTCTTT
TRBD1 TRBJ2-7 - TRBV7-2 CVSSLGGAAGGVYEQYF TGTGTCAGCAGCTTAGGGGGCGCGGCCGGTGGAGTTTACGAGCAGTACTTC
TRBD1 TRBJ1-2 - TRBV20-1 CSATGTGAYGYTF TGCAGTGCGACCGGGACAGGGGCATATGGCTACACCTTC
- TRBJ2-5 few TRBV5-1 CASSLGASQYF TGCGCCAGCAGCTTGGGGGCGTCCCAGTACTTC
- TRBJ2-1 - TRBV4-2 CASSQDWVGVSSYNEQFF TGTGCCAGCAGCCAAGACTGGGTCGGGGTGAGCTCCTACAATGAGCAGTTCTTC
TRBD1 TRBJ1-2 - TRBV7-9 CASSETGGTYGYTF TGTGCCAGCAGCGAGACAGGGGGCACGTATGGCTACACCTTC
- TRBJ2-7 - TRBV29-1 CSVVRSDTGSYEQYF TGCAGCGTTGTTCGTAGCGACACAGGGAGCTACGAGCAGTACTTC
- TRBJ2-1 few TRBV30 CAWSVRVAVYNEQFF TGTGCCTGGAGTGTACGGGTGGCAGTCTACAATGAGCAGTTCTTC
- TRBJ2-7 - TRBV13 CASSLRQGLAYEQYF TGTGCCAGCAGCCTACGGCAGGGCTTGGCCTACGAGCAGTACTTC
TRBD2 TRBJ2-2 - TRBV11-2 CASSLVPPGLADTGELFF TGTGCCAGCAGCTTAGTGCCCCCGGGACTAGCGGACACCGGGGAGCTGTTTTTT
TRBD2 TRBJ2-7 - TRBV27 CASSPRGLAGGAEQYF TGTGCCAGCAGTCCCCGCGGACTAGCGGGAGGGGCCGAGCAGTACTTC
- TRBJ1-1 - TRBV6-6 CASSYNPNGPALAFF TGTGCCAGCAGTTACAATCCGAATGGGCCAGCTTTAGCTTTCTTT
- TRBJ1-6 - TRBV14 CASSQGPPNNSPLHF TGTGCCAGCAGCCAAGGTCCCCCAAATAATTCACCCCTCCACTTT
- TRBJ2-3 few TRBV12-3/TRBV12-4 CASSLPGQDTQYF TGTGCCAGCAGTCTCCCAGGGCAAGATACGCAGTATTTT
TRBD2 TRBJ2-7 - TRBV6-5 CASLGTSGTNYEQYF TGTGCCAGCCTTGGGACTAGCGGGACCAACTACGAGCAGTACTTC
- TRBJ2-5 - TRBV20-1 CSAYTSLSDQETQYF TGCAGTGCCTATACTAGCCTTTCGGACCAAGAGACCCAGTACTTC
- TRBJ2-1 once TRBV6-4 CASSTTASSYNEQFF TGTGCCAGCAGCACGACTGCCAGCTCCTACAATGAGCAGTTCTTC
TRBD2 TRBJ2-7 - TRBV9 CASSLDGLTSGGDEQYF TGTGCCAGCAGCCTTGACGGGCTGACTAGCGGGGGTGACGAGCAGTACTTC
- TRBJ2-3 - TRBV4-2 CASSQGANGMSTDTQYF TGTGCCAGCAGCCAAGGGGCGAACGGGATGAGCACAGATACGCAGTATTTT
TRBD1 TRBJ1-1 few TRBV10-3 CAIAETNGQGWVSTEAFF TGTGCCATCGCGGAAACTAACGGACAGGGATGGGTGAGCACTGAAGCTTTCTTT
TRBD2 TRBJ2-1 - TRBV20-1 CSAGPLAGGYNEQFF TGCAGTGCGGGCCCATTAGCGGGAGGTTACAATGAGCAGTTCTTC
- TRBJ1-5 - TRBV5-6 CASSADQPQHF TGTGCCAGCAGCGCAGATCAGCCCCAGCATTTT
TRBD1 TRBJ2-5 - TRBV3-1 CASSHSTGTEEETQYF TGTGCCAGCAGCCATTCTACCGGGACAGAAGAAGAGACCCAGTACTTC
- TRBJ2-5 - TRBV29-1 CSSLWGETQYF TGCAGCTCCTTGTGGGGAGAGACCCAGTACTTC
- TRBJ1-2 few TRBV5-4 CASSAAYGYTF TGTGCCAGCAGCGCGGCCTATGGCTACACCTTC
TRBD1 TRBJ2-7 - TRBV14 CASSQDENPHTGGYYEQYF TGTGCCAGCAGCCAAGATGAAAATCCACACACAGGGGGTTACTACGAGCAGTACTTC
TRBD1 TRBJ2-1 - TRBV19 CASSLGQGFEQFF TGTGCCAGTAGTCTAGGACAGGGGTTTGAGCAGTTCTTC
- TRBJ1-5 - TRBV12-3/TRBV12-4 CASSGTVSNQPQHF TGTGCCAGCAGCGGGACGGTTAGCAATCAGCCCCAGCATTTT
TRBD2 TRBJ2-1 - TRBV7-3 CASSLRASGRAQNEQFF TGTGCCAGCAGCTTAAGGGCTAGCGGGAGGGCCCAAAATGAGCAGTTCTTC
TRBD2 TRBJ2-3 - TRBV7-9 CASSSHTSGQSTDTQYF TGTGCCAGCAGCTCCCATACTAGCGGCCAATCCACAGATACGCAGTATTTT
TRBD2 TRBJ2-1 - TRBV27 CASSPNGGRVSNEQFF TGTGCCAGCAGCCCTAATGGGGGGAGGGTTAGTAATGAGCAGTTCTTC
TRBD2 TRBJ2-3 - TRBV7-2 CASSQLTSAYTDTQYF TGTGCCAGCAGCCAACTGACTAGCGCCTACACAGATACGCAGTATTTT
TRBD2 TRBJ2-3 few TRBV20-1 CSASRLAGVPDTQYF TGCAGTGCTAGCCGACTAGCGGGAGTCCCAGATACGCAGTATTTT
- TRBJ2-5 - TRBV7-2 CASSLAAEQETQYF TGTGCCAGCAGCTTAGCAGCGGAACAAGAGACCCAGTACTTC
TRBD1 TRBJ1-5 once TRBV5-1 CASSLGQGIQPQHF TGCGCCAGCAGCTTGGGACAGGGTATTCAGCCCCAGCATTTT